A selection of T cell receptor beta chains follows, all from one sample in a study of CD8 T cells in Susac syndrome. One entry per CDR3 protein, called by TCRdb with MiXCR from the immunoSEQ multiplex PCR reads. In the table there are 250,000 to 300,000 distinct CDR3 sequences, about 82% of which are singletons. The sample comprised CD8+ T cells from PBMCs. These receptors came from a human donor with multiple sclerosis. CDR3s include the opening cysteine and the closing phenylalanine or tryptophan. Fields, in order: clone size, J gene, D gene, V gene, CDR3 protein, CDR3 DNA. D genes are given only for firm matches. Only some rows state a clone size, as once, few, many or a class for expanded clones.

NA TRBJ2-3 NA TRBV6-1 CASSEDPQGSYTDTQYF TGTGCCAGCAGTGAAGACCCCCAGGGGAGTTACACAGATACGCAGTATTTT
few TRBJ1-5 NA TRBV5-6 CASSLGPGGQPQHF TGTGCCAGCAGCTTGGGCCCGGGCGGTCAGCCCCAGCATTTT
NA TRBJ1-1 TRBD1 TRBV7-9 CASSLVTGANTEAFF TGTGCCAGCAGCTTGGTCACAGGGGCGAACACTGAAGCTTTCTTT
NA TRBJ2-7 TRBD1 TRBV27 CASIWQQGPSYEQYF TGTGCCAGCATTTGGCAACAGGGGCCCTCCTACGAGCAGTACTTC
NA TRBJ2-7 NA TRBV13 CASSRNLIGFNEQYF TGTGCCAGCAGCCGAAACCTTATAGGCTTTAACGAGCAGTACTTC
NA TRBJ2-1 TRBD2 TRBV11-2 CASSPDWSGRANEQFF TGTGCCAGCAGCCCTGACTGGAGCGGGAGGGCCAATGAGCAGTTCTTC
NA TRBJ2-5 TRBD2 TRBV6-5 CASSARAGREETQYF TGTGCCAGCAGCGCCCGAGCGGGGAGGGAGGAGACCCAGTACTTC
NA TRBJ2-7 TRBD1 TRBV7-8 CASSLKGFGTGYEQYF TGTGCCAGCAGCCTAAAGGGGTTCGGGACAGGCTACGAGCAGTACTTC
NA TRBJ1-1 NA TRBV19 CASSISWTDSPEAFF TGTGCCAGTAGTATAAGTTGGACAGACTCCCCTGAAGCTTTCTTT
NA TRBJ1-1 NA TRBV4-3 CASSQDFRNTEAFF TGCGCCAGCAGCCAAGATTTCAGGAACACTGAAGCTTTCTTT
NA TRBJ1-5 TRBD1 TRBV12-3/TRBV12-4 CASSGTVDQPQHF TGTGCCAGCAGTGGGACAGTGGATCAGCCCCAGCATTTT
NA TRBJ1-1 NA TRBV5-1 CASSLQEFTEAFF TGCGCCAGCAGCTTACAGGAGTTCACTGAAGCTTTCTTT
NA TRBJ2-7 NA TRBV4-3 CASSHQQGEAAYEQYF TGCGCCAGCAGCCACCAACAGGGTGAGGCGGCCTACGAGCAGTACTTC
NA TRBJ2-1 NA TRBV19 CASSIILAARNEQFF TGTGCCAGTAGTATAATCCTAGCTGCCCGCAATGAGCAGTTCTTC
NA TRBJ2-7 TRBD2 TRBV5-4 CASSSGTRIYEQYF TGTGCCAGCAGTTCCGGGACTAGGATCTACGAGCAGTACTTC
NA TRBJ2-1 TRBD1 TRBV29-1 CSSEYRQGIVNEQFF TGCAGCTCGGAGTATAGACAGGGAATTGTAAATGAGCAGTTCTTC
NA TRBJ2-7 TRBD1 TRBV7-9 CASSTPRGQGAYEQYF TGTGCCAGCAGCACGCCCCGGGGACAGGGCGCCTACGAGCAGTACTTC
once TRBJ1-1 NA TRBV20-1 CSASSRDYNTEAFF TGCAGTGCTAGTTCGAGAGATTACAACACTGAAGCTTTCTTT
once TRBJ1-1 NA TRBV21-1 CASITWGTEAFF TGTGCCAGCATCACTTGGGGCACTGAAGCTTTCTTT
once TRBJ2-7 TRBD2 TRBV20-1 CSAKAYRGPSGSFSYEQYF TGCAGTGCTAAAGCCTACCGCGGTCCTAGCGGGAGTTTTTCCTACGAGCAGTACTTC
NA TRBJ2-1 TRBD2 TRBV12-3/TRBV12-4 CASSPRRTSGRPNSYNEQFF TGTGCCAGCAGTCCCCGCCGGACTAGCGGGAGGCCCAACTCCTACAATGAGCAGTTCTTC
NA TRBJ2-5 NA TRBV12-5 CASAQSGGRETQYF TGTGCTAGTGCTCAGAGTGGGGGGCGAGAGACCCAGTACTTC
NA TRBJ2-3 NA TRBV28 CASSFTPASEVSTDTQYF TGTGCCAGCAGTTTTACCCCGGCTAGCGAGGTTAGCACAGATACGCAGTATTTT
NA TRBJ2-2 NA TRBV28 CASSLVGVSGELFF TGTGCCAGCAGTTTGGTCGGGGTTTCCGGGGAGCTGTTTTTT
once TRBJ1-2 TRBD1 TRBV9 CASSGQGGLNYGYTF TGTGCCAGCAGCGGACAGGGGGGACTGAACTATGGCTACACCTTC
NA TRBJ2-2 TRBD2 TRBV7-8 CASSPSGLNTGELFF TGTGCCAGCAGCCCTAGCGGGCTAAACACCGGGGAGCTGTTTTTT
NA TRBJ2-7 NA TRBV7-9 CASSLGTGPTVEQYF TGTGCCAGCAGCTTAGGGACGGGCCCGACAGTAGAGCAGTACTTC
once TRBJ1-1 NA TRBV10-3 CAISESTWTEAFF TGTGCCATCAGTGAGTCGACATGGACTGAAGCTTTCTTT
NA TRBJ1-3 TRBD1 TRBV27 CASSRSGQGAGNTIYF TGTGCCAGCAGTCGAAGCGGACAGGGGGCTGGAAACACCATATATTTT
NA TRBJ2-5 TRBD2 TRBV27 CASSSKAGGNIKQETQYF TGTGCCAGCAGTTCTAAAGCGGGAGGGAATATTAAACAAGAGACCCAGTACTTC
NA TRBJ2-7 NA TRBV4-1 CASSQGTGGTYEQYF TGCGCCAGCAGCCAAGGGACCGGGGGAACCTACGAGCAGTACTTC
once TRBJ2-1 TRBD1 TRBV30 CAWRTGTGEDEQFF TGTGCCTGGAGGACCGGGACAGGGGAGGATGAGCAGTTCTTC
NA TRBJ2-7 TRBD2 TRBV9 CASSVATGLAEEQYF TGTGCCAGCAGCGTAGCAACGGGACTAGCGGAAGAGCAGTACTTC
NA TRBJ2-6 NA TRBV13 CASSFWGVAGANVLTF TGTGCCAGCAGCTTTTGGGGGGTGGCTGGGGCCAACGTCCTGACTTTC
NA TRBJ2-7 TRBD2 TRBV7-2 CASSFSGRFPYEQYF TGTGCCAGCAGCTTTAGCGGGAGATTTCCCTACGAGCAGTACTTC
few TRBJ1-1 NA TRBV30 CAWSVGAAEAFF TGTGCCTGGAGTGTAGGGGCGGCTGAAGCTTTCTTT
NA TRBJ2-1 TRBD2 TRBV13 CASSWGLAGDVWSYNEQFF TGTGCCAGCAGCTGGGGACTAGCGGGAGACGTTTGGTCCTACAATGAGCAGTTCTTC
NA TRBJ2-7 TRBD1 TRBV4-1 CASSPSGQAHEQYF TGCGCCAGCAGCCCTTCGGGACAGGCCCACGAGCAGTACTTC
NA TRBJ2-7 TRBD2 TRBV5-5 CASSAPSGRASYEQYF TGTGCCAGCAGCGCCCCCAGCGGGAGGGCCTCCTACGAGCAGTACTTC